What follows are 9 T cell receptor beta chains derived from one specimen sequenced in a study of response to subunit inactivated influenza vaccine. TCRdb recomputed calls from the RT-PCR reads with MiXCR, one row per CDR3 protein. The table records 500,000 to 550,000 distinct CDR3 sequences, roughly 7.9% of them present only once. Sequences were derived from PBMCs from blood, sampled 23 to 25 months after vaccination. These receptor sequences come from a man in his fifties or sixties who received an inactivated influenza vaccine.

This clonotype was counted at least ten times. This chain uses TRBV7-8 with TRBJ2-5, with D unclear. The germline V and J ends were trimmed by 5 bases and 5 bases, with 9 bases remaining between them. This CDR3 has 12 residues. Germline V CDR1 and CDR2: SGHVS, FQNEAQ. CDR3 loop: CASSPVPETQYF. The CDR3 DNA reads TGTGCCAGCAGCCCGGTGCCGGAGACCCAGTACTTC.

This clonotype appeared many times. V usage is TRBV28 and J usage is TRBJ2-1; D is unclear. Germline V lookup: CDR1 MDHEN, CDR2 SYDVKM. The CDR3 loop spans 12 amino acids. V dropped 3 bases and J dropped 7 bases, with 7 bases sitting between them. CDR3 sequence (DNA): TGTGCCAGCAGTTTCTCCACGAATGAGCAGTTCTTC. Its protein product is CASSFSTNEQFF.

This clonotype was picked up many times. The V and J genes are TRBV29-1 and TRBJ2-1; TRBD2 is a possible D gene (6 bases). The CDR3 runs to 12 residues. The V gene's germline CDR1 is SQVTM and CDR2 ANQGSEA. CDR3: CSTRRGYNEQFF. In DNA, the CDR3 is TGCAGTACGAGGAGGGGTTACAATGAGCAGTTCTTC.

The J gene is TRBJ1-1, the V gene TRBV4-3; TRBD1 agrees at 8 bases. With V trimmed by 0 bases and J by 7 bases, 10 bases remained unmatched. CDR1 is LGHNA and CDR2 is YSLEER in the germline V gene. This CDR3 is built from 16 residues. The CDR3 region has the DNA TGCGCCAGCAGCCAAGAACGTACAGGGGGGTTGAGTGAAGCTTTCTTT. Translated: CASSQERTGGLSEAFF.

V usage is TRBV20-1 and J usage is TRBJ1-5, with a tentative D call TRBD1 (6 bases). Deletions cut 0 bases from V and 7 bases from J, with 13 bases between. Germline CDR1 DFQATT, CDR2 SNEGSKA (reference sequence). This CDR3 is built from 14 residues. CDR3 DNA sequence: TGCAGTGCTAGAGATGCAGGGGAGGGCCAGCCCCAGCATTTT. It encodes CSARDAGEGQPQHF.

This clonotype has only a few counts. V gene TRBV10-3 combines with J gene TRBJ2-2; possibly TRBD1 for D (5 bases). The CDR3 spans 16 residues. V was shortened by 2 bases and J by 1 base, with 11 bases between the two germline ends. CDR1 and CDR2 (germline): ENHRY, SYGVKD. CDR3 nucleotide sequence: TGTGCCATCAGTGAGGTAGGGGCACTGAACACCGGGGAGCTGTTTTTT. Encoded protein: CAISEVGALNTGELFF.

In its sample, this clonotype was seen a few times. The V call is TRBV29-1, the J call TRBJ2-7; D might be TRBD1 (6 bases). Germline values: CDR1 SQVTM, CDR2 ANQGSEA. V was clipped by 7 bases and J by 3 bases, with 10 bases between them. The CDR3 length is 11 residues. This CDR3 is CSAQGSYEQYF. The CDR3 DNA is TGCAGCGCTCAGGGGAGCTACGAGCAGTACTTC.

Notes on this clonotype: The germline gene is not matched at one end of the junction; a read error may be the cause. The V and J genes are TRBV12-3 or TRBV12-4 and TRBJ2-3; no clear D. The CDR3 totals 13 residues. Here the CDR3 DNA reads TGTGCCAGAAGTTTATCCCCGACCCCTACGCAGTATTTT. Encoded protein: CARSLSPTPTQYF.

This clonotype was recorded a few times. The V gene is TRBV7-2, the J gene TRBJ2-2; D unresolved. Per germline, CDR1 SGHTA and CDR2 FQGNSA. The CDR3 spans 16 residues. V dropped 1 base and J dropped 4 bases, with 13 bases sitting between them. CDR3 in DNA: TGTGCCAGCAGCTTAGTAGGTCTGGGGATCACCGGGGAGCTGTTTTTT. Amino acid sequence: CASSLVGLGITGELFF.